The 27 T cell receptor beta chains below all came from one sample that was sequenced in a study of T-cell memory formation after mild COVID-19. TCRdb itself ran the 5' RACE reads through MiXCR, one entry per CDR3 protein. Of approximately 60,000 distinct CDR3 sequences detected, 9% to 9.5% appear once; the ten largest clones hold approximately 1.1%. The sequencing sample was made of PBMCs or a T cell subset sorted from them (not recorded which). The source of these receptors is a man aged 18-30 years who had mild COVID-19 (a few samples of this study predate the infection). Cell type and time point are not known.

Only a few counts were recorded for this clonotype. The V gene is TRBV18, the J gene TRBJ2-7; the match to TRBD2 covers 8 bases. The V gene's germline CDR1 is KGHSH and CDR2 LQKENI. CDR3 size: 14 residues. Trimming took 3 bases from V and 5 from J; bases not matched to a gene: 6. In DNA form, the CDR3 reads TGTGCCAGCTCACCGGGCAGCGGGGGCAACGAGCAGTACTTC. It encodes CASSPGSGGNEQYF.

This clonotype was seen many times. The gene calls are TRBV7-2 and TRBJ2-5, with D unresolved. V shed 6 bases and J shed 6 bases, with 8 bases lying between them. Per germline, CDR1 SGHTA and CDR2 FQGNSA. The CDR3 loop spans 11 amino acids. CDR3 sequence: CASRLSKTQYF. DNA of the CDR3: TGTGCCAGCAGGCTTAGTAAGACCCAGTACTTC.

The J gene is TRBJ2-7, the V gene TRBV12-3 or TRBV12-4; D is possibly TRBD1 (6 bases). Trimming stripped 1 base from V and 3 bases from J, with 10 bases between. This CDR3 spans 14 amino acids. The CDR3 protein is CASSLVGTYYEQYF. In nucleotides, the CDR3 is TGTGCCAGCAGTTTAGTTGGGACATACTACGAGCAGTACTTC.

This clonotype was seen many times. This chain uses TRBV7-2 with TRBJ2-5, with 7 bases that match TRBD2. Germline V gene sequence: CDR1 SGHTA, CDR2 FQGNSA. The CDR3 totals 14 residues. The V and J ends lost 5 bases and 5 bases, in that order; junction bases with no gene match: 8. The CDR3 reads CASSPLAAMETQYF. For the CDR3, the DNA is TGTGCCAGCAGCCCCCTAGCGGCGATGGAGACCCAGTACTTC.

This chain uses TRBV5-1 with TRBJ2-3; TRBD2 matches 10 bases. The junction had 8 bases not matched to a gene; V was cut back by 2 bases and J by 2 bases. This CDR3 comprises 17 residues. Germline CDR1 SGHRS, CDR2 YFSETQ. As DNA, the CDR3 is TGCGCCAGCAGCTTCGCCCTAGCGGGAGACACCACAGATACGCAGTATTTT. It yields the protein CASSFALAGDTTDTQYF.

J is TRBJ1-5 and V is TRBV6-1; D gene ambiguous. Per germline, CDR1 MNHNS and CDR2 SASEGT. V was cut by 10 bases and J by 12 bases, with 16 bases left in between. The CDR3 extends over 11 amino acids. The CDR3, as DNA: TGTGCCACCACCCGTAACATGGGCCAGCATTTT. It specifies CATTRNMGQHF.

The chain is built from TRBV12-3 or TRBV12-4 and TRBJ1-2, with TRBD1 matching over 7 bases. With V trimmed by 4 bases and J by 6 bases, 5 bases remained unmatched. The CDR3 consists of 13 residues. CDR3: CASSSTGIDGYTF. In DNA, the CDR3 is TGTGCCAGCAGTTCGACAGGGATAGATGGCTACACCTTC.

V is TRBV6-5 and J is TRBJ2-3; D not certain. Germline CDR1 reads MNHEY; CDR2 reads SVGAGI. This CDR3 is built from 13 residues. Deletions cut 6 bases from V and 1 base from J, with 8 bases between. CDR3 region: CASRTVGTDTQYF. Written as DNA, the CDR3 is TGTGCCAGCAGGACGGTCGGCACAGATACGCAGTATTTT.

The rearrangement joins TRBV10-2 to TRBJ1-2, with 8 bases that match TRBD1. This CDR3 region has 18 residues. Trimming cost V 3 bases and J 6 bases; bases outside gene matches: 18. Per germline, CDR1 WSHSY and CDR2 SAAADI. For the CDR3, the DNA is TGCGCCAGCAGTGAATTCGAATCGGGGACAGGAGAAATGGATGGCTACACCTTC. Translated, it gives CASSEFESGTGEMDGYTF.

V is TRBV2 and J is TRBJ1-1, with a possible D match to TRBD1 (6 bases). Trimming removed 6 bases from V and 4 bases from J, with 12 bases in between. The CDR3 spans 13 residues. The V gene's germline CDR1 is SNHLY and CDR2 FYNNEI. CDR3 DNA: TGTGCCAGCAGGCAACAGGGCGGCACTGAAGCTTTCTTT. Translated, it gives CASRQQGGTEAFF.

Only a few counts were recorded for this clonotype. This chain joins TRBV5-1 and TRBJ2-5; weak D call: TRBD1 (5 bases). CDR3 length equals 15 residues. V lost 0 bases, J lost 4 bases, and 13 bases lay in between. Germline-derived CDR1 and CDR2 are SGHRS and YFSETQ. CDR3 loop: CASSLGGSGGETQYF. DNA of the CDR3: TGCGCCAGCAGCTTGGGGGGCTCTGGTGGAGAGACCCAGTACTTC.

This clonotype was seen a few times. The chain couples TRBV5-1 to TRBJ2-2; TRBD1 is a possible D gene (6 bases). Germline loops: CDR1 SGHRS, CDR2 YFSETQ. The CDR3 is 14 residues long. V shed 4 bases and J shed 3 bases, with 10 bases lying between them. This CDR3 reads CASSARTDTGELFF. The CDR3 coding sequence is TGCGCCAGCAGCGCCCGGACAGACACCGGGGAGCTGTTTTTT.

This clonotype has only a few counts. This chain connects TRBV6-1 to TRBJ2-7; perhaps TRBD1 as D (6 bases). V dropped 6 bases and J dropped 6 bases, with 15 bases sitting between them. The CDR3 runs to 13 residues. Germline V lookup: CDR1 MNHNS, CDR2 SASEGT. CDR3 DNA sequence: TGTGCCAGCAGCAGATCACAGGGAGCCGAGCAGTACGTC. Amino acid sequence: CASSRSQGAEQYV.

In this sample, this clonotype turned up many times. The rearrangement joins TRBV7-2 to TRBJ2-5, with D uncertain. CDR3 length: 14 residues. V was trimmed by 1 base and J by 2 bases, leaving 8 bases between them. Germline CDR1 SGHTA, CDR2 FQGNSA. CDR3 bases: TGTGCCAGCAGCTTAGGGTTGGCGCAAGAGACCCAGTACTTC. This gives the protein CASSLGLAQETQYF.

The table lists this clonotype with a few counts. The chain carries TRBV7-8 and TRBJ2-1; TRBD2 might be the D (7 bases). The V and J ends lost 3 bases and 7 bases respectively, with 19 bases between them. CDR3 length: 16 amino acids. CDR1 and CDR2 (germline): SGHVS, FQNEAQ. The CDR3 protein is CASSLGAGGGANEQFF. The DNA of the CDR3 is TGTGCCAGCAGCTTGGGGGCCGGAGGGGGGGCAAATGAGCAGTTCTTC.

This clonotype was observed at least ten times. The gene calls are TRBV7-2 and TRBJ2-1; the match to TRBD2 covers 10 bases. CDR1 is SGHTA and CDR2 is FQGNSA in the germline V gene. Trimming at V came to 5 bases and at J to 7 bases, leaving 11 bases not matched to a gene. The CDR3 has 16 residues. CDR3 sequence reads: CASSPSLLAGLNEQFF. Written as DNA, the CDR3 is TGTGCCAGCAGCCCCAGCCTACTAGCGGGGCTTAATGAGCAGTTCTTC. Looking up the rest from reference TRBV7-2 and TRBJ2-1 gives the full variable domain: GAGVSQSPSNKVTEKGKDVELRCDPISGHTALYWYRQSLGQGLEFLIYFQGNSAPDKSGLPSDRFSAERTGGSVSTLTIQRTQQEDSAVYLCASSPSLLAGLNEQFFGPGTRLTVL.

In its sample, this clonotype was seen a few times. V is TRBV29-1 and J is TRBJ1-1; D gene uncertain. Trimming removed 4 bases at V and 1 base at J, with 7 bases between. This CDR3 spans 12 amino acids. Per the germline V gene, CDR1 is SQVTM and CDR2 is ANQGSEA. The CDR3: CSVGPTNTEAFF. The DNA for the CDR3 is TGCAGCGTTGGGCCAACGAACACTGAAGCTTTCTTT. Supplemented by reference TRBV29-1 and TRBJ1-1, the full variable domain reads SAVISQKPSRDICQRGTSLTIQCQVDSQVTMMFWYRQQPGQSLTLIATANQGSEATYESGFVIDKFPISRPNLTFSTLTVSNMSPEDSSIYLCSVGPTNTEAFFGQGTRLTVV.

This clonotype occurred a few times. V usage is TRBV4-3 and J usage is TRBJ1-1; D gene unclear. The germline V gene encodes CDR1 LGHNA and CDR2 YSLEER. Trimming took off 7 bases at V and 0 bases at J, with 12 bases between the two ends. CDR3 size: 14 residues. The CDR3 loop is CASTPTPVNTEAFF. The CDR3 DNA sequence: TGCGCCAGCACCCCAACCCCGGTGAACACTGAAGCTTTCTTT.

This clonotype has just a few counts. The chain carries TRBV5-6 and TRBJ1-2, with TRBD1 as a possible D gene (5 bases). Between the trimmed V and J ends, which lost 0 bases and 4 bases, there was a span of 13 bases. Per the germline V gene, CDR1 is SGHDT and CDR2 is YYEEEE. This CDR3 has 15 residues. CDR3 nucleotides: TGTGCCAGCAGCTTGGCCCGCCAGGGAGGCTATGGCTACACCTTC. This codes for CASSLARQGGYGYTF.

This clonotype occurred a few times. The chain recombines TRBV10-3 with TRBJ2-1; 15 positions agree with TRBD2. Per the germline V gene, CDR1 is ENHRY and CDR2 is SYGVKD. Trimming cost V 4 bases and J 1 base; bases outside gene matches: 5. The CDR3 is 18 residues long. The CDR3 protein is CAISAGLAGGNSYNEQFF. In DNA form, the CDR3 reads TGTGCCATCAGTGCGGGACTAGCGGGGGGTAATTCCTACAATGAGCAGTTCTTC.

In its sample, this clonotype was seen a few times. The V call is TRBV27, the J call TRBJ2-7, with D tentatively TRBD1 (5 bases). The CDR3 spans 13 residues. Germline values: CDR1 MNHEY, CDR2 SMNVEV (reference sequence). Trimming took off 5 bases at V and 3 bases at J, with 11 bases between the two ends. The CDR3 DNA is TGTGCCAGCAGTCTTAAACAGGACTACGAGCAGTACGTC. Its translation is CASSLKQDYEQYV.

CDR3 region: CSARALDRGYNEQFF. The CDR3 coding sequence is TGCAGTGCTAGAGCGCTGGACAGGGGATACAATGAGCAGTTCTTC. The V gene is TRBV20-1, the J gene TRBJ2-1, with 9 bases fitting TRBD1. This CDR3 is 15 amino acids long. Germline V gene lookup returns CDR1 DFQATT and CDR2 SNEGSKA (reference sequence). The J segment lost 4 bases and the V segment lost 1 base, leaving 5 bases of the junction unmatched.

This clonotype came up a few times. V usage is TRBV18 and J usage is TRBJ1-1; tentative D call: TRBD1 (6 bases). The CDR3 consists of 16 residues. Trimming shortened V by 1 base and J by 2 bases, and 14 bases separated the two germline ends. CDR1 is KGHSH, CDR2 LQKENI, per germline. The chain's CDR3 is CASSPQTGLGNTEAFF. The DNA for the CDR3 is TGTGCCAGCTCACCACAAACAGGGCTGGGTAACACTGAAGCTTTCTTT.

V usage is TRBV19 and J usage is TRBJ1-1; the match to TRBD1 covers 9 bases. CDR1 LNHDA and CDR2 SQIVND come from the germline V gene (reference sequence). J was trimmed by 5 bases and V by 6 bases; bases with no gene match: 7. The CDR3 has 14 residues. The CDR3 protein is CASRRTGERTEAFF. The CDR3, as DNA: TGTGCCAGTAGACGGACAGGGGAAAGGACTGAAGCTTTCTTT.

This clonotype was observed a few times. J is TRBJ2-1 and V is TRBV6-5, with D possibly called TRBD1 or TRBD2 (6 bases each). Trimming pared 0 bases from V and 7 bases from J, leaving 13 bases between. The CDR3 consists of 15 residues. Germline V gene data show CDR1 as MNHEY and CDR2 as SVGAGI. The CDR3: CASSYSGGNRNEQFF. CDR3 DNA: TGTGCCAGCAGTTACTCAGGGGGGAATAGAAATGAGCAGTTCTTC.

The chain joins TRBV4-1 to TRBJ1-1, with a weak D call TRBD1 (6 bases). Trimming left V 1 base short and J 1 base short, with 13 bases between. CDR3 length: 16 residues. The germline V gene has CDR1 MGHRA and CDR2 YSYEKL. The CDR3 region has the DNA TGCGCCAGCAGCCAAGCCAAGGGACATTCGAACACTGAAGCTTTCTTT. This sequence encodes CASSQAKGHSNTEAFF.

This sequence joins TRBV9 and TRBJ1-2; no definite D call. The germline CDR1 and CDR2 sequences are SGDLS and YYNGEE. Trimming removed 1 base from V and 8 bases from J, with 9 bases in between. The CDR3 is 12 amino acids. The CDR3 loop reads CASSVMGSGYTF. For the CDR3, the DNA is TGTGCCAGCAGCGTAATGGGATCCGGCTACACCTTC. Full variable domain (rest looked up from reference TRBV9 and TRBJ1-2): DSGVTQTPKHLITATGQRVTLRCSPRSGDLSVYWYQQSLDQGLQFLIQYYNGEERAKGNILERFSAQQFPDLHSELNLSSLELGDSALYFCASSVMGSGYTFGSGTRLTVV.